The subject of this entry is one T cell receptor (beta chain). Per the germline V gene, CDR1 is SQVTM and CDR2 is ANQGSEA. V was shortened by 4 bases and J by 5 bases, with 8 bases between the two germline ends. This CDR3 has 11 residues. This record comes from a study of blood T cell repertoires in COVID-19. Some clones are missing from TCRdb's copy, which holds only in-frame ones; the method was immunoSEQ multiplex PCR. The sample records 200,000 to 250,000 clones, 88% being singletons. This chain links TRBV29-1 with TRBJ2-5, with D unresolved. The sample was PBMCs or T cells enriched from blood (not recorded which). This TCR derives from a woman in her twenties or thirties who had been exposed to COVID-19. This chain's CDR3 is CSVAPIETQYF. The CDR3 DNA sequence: TGCAGCGTTGCCCCCATCGAGACCCAGTACTTC.